This note documents a single T cell receptor (beta chain) sequence. In the original processing: Cell counts per sample came from amplifying reference gene primers. Assay used: immunoSEQ multiplex PCR; TCRdb lists only in-frame clones, some missing. Clone size and V and J calls were adopted from that table, with D and trimming inferred from the DNA. The table shows roughly 150,000 clones, with approximately 85% occurring only once. From germline, CDR1 is GTSNPN and CDR2 SVGIG (reference sequence). The V and J ends lost 3 bases and 3 bases respectively, with 16 bases between them. CDR3 size: 15 residues. This record belongs to a study of blood T cell repertoires in COVID-19. About the research overall: Italy, Spain and the United States were the sources of the convalescent and acute COVID-19 samples. From T cells, B-cell-depleted T cells, or PBMCs came the material, which was cDNA or gDNA.

The clonotype comes from a woman between 50 and 59 years old with COVID-19, enrolled during active disease. The sequenced sample consisted of peripheral blood. The chain joins TRBV30 to TRBJ2-3; possibly TRBD2 for D (5 bases). The CDR3 coding sequence is TGTGCCTGGAGCCCAAGGGCGGGCCTGACAGATACGCAGTATTTT. Its protein is CAWSPRAGLTDTQYF.